This T cell receptor beta chain was retrieved from a study of patients and donors after allogeneic stem cell transplantation. This clonotype was seen once. TCRdb independently ran MiXCR on the RT-PCR reads; one entry per CDR3 protein. This sample has roughly 200,000 distinct CDR3 sequences; around two fifths occur once, and the top ten carry around 10%. The CDR3 has 11 amino acids. Germline lookup yields CDR1 MDHEN and CDR2 SYDVKM. Trimming cost V 4 bases and J 7 bases, with 5 bases left between them. The sequence was collected from a human donor who was either an allogeneic HSCT recipient or a stem cell or donor lymphocyte infusion donor (not recorded which). It is not recorded whose cells these are; they may come from a transplant donor. The chain is built from TRBV28 and TRBJ2-1, with D possibly being TRBD2 (5 bases). The sample was blood, either unsorted or a sorted T cell fraction (not recorded which). The CDR3 DNA sequence: TGTGCCAGCAGTTCGGGGAATGAGCAGTTCTTC. Amino acid sequence: CASSSGNEQFF.